The present entry profiles one T cell receptor beta chain with its context. The germline V and J ends were trimmed by 6 bases and 4 bases, with 10 bases remaining between them. Germline V gene lookup returns CDR1 LNHDA and CDR2 SQIVND (reference sequence). The CDR3 is made up of 13 amino acids. The PCR used 60 Vbeta and 13 Jbeta primers. Generated by immunoSEQ multiplex PCR, the TCRdb table keeps only in-frame clones and is missing some. The sample lists around 78,000 clones; 72% were seen once. This specimen belongs to a study of cytomegalovirus exposure and HLA in healthy donors. Sequenced: PBMCs. The clonotype comes from a woman between 35 and 50 years old in good health and CMV-seropositive. The rearrangement uses TRBV19 and TRBJ1-5; no firm D call. The CDR3 sequence: CASSPAVNQPQHF. The CDR3 DNA reads TGTGCCAGTAGCCCCGCGGTTAATCAGCCCCAGCATTTT.